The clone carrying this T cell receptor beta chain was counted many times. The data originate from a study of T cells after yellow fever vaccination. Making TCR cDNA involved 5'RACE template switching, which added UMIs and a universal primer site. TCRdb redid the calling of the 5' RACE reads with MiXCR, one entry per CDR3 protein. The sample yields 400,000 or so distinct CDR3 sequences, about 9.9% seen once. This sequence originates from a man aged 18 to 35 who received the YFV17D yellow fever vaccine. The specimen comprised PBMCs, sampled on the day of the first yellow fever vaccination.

The CDR3 protein is CASSLGVGDQPQHF. The CDR3 DNA reads TGTGCCAGCAGCTTAGGTGTAGGGGATCAGCCCCAGCATTTT. V gene TRBV7-8 combines with J gene TRBJ1-5; weak D call: TRBD1 (5 bases). Trimming left V 1 base short and J 5 bases short, with 9 bases between. The CDR3 is 14 residues long. The germline gives CDR1 SGHVS, CDR2 FQNEAQ.